These T cell receptor beta chains were read from a single sample in a study of T cells expressing NK-cell markers. No DNA is given; TCRdb re-called the 5' RACE reads and lists each CDR3 protein once. This sample lists around 550,000 distinct CDR3 sequences; its ten largest clones have 3% to 4.5%. The sample comprised blood T cells: a sorted CD56 or NKG2C T cell subset, CD4+ or CD8+ T cells, or bulk PBMC T cells (not recorded which). The receptors derive from a man younger than 35 in good health. The CDR3 runs from the conserved cysteine through the conserved F or W.

V,J,CDR3
TRBV15,TRBJ2-7,CATSRGPGLQYF
TRBV11-2,TRBJ2-5,CASLEQGWTGETQYF
TRBV12-3/TRBV12-4,TRBJ2-7,CASSFRGEGKYEQYF
TRBV7-8,TRBJ1-2,CASSAQGQEVGYTF
TRBV5-1,TRBJ1-3,CASSSSRGPGNTIYF
TRBV6-6,TRBJ2-5,CASSKDYQETQYF
TRBV5-1,TRBJ2-1,CASSLTPQGGFYNEQFF
TRBV6-1,TRBJ1-6,CASSRPTVTGVDSPLHF
TRBV7-9,TRBJ2-1,CASSGRLAGGQFF
TRBV24-1,TRBJ2-1,CATSDPSGATYNEQFF
TRBV5-1,TRBJ2-5,CASSSYLGAGETQYF
TRBV12-3/TRBV12-4,TRBJ1-4,CASTQGESLSEKLFF
TRBV20-1,TRBJ2-2,CSASPIRTTGELFF
TRBV27,TRBJ1-1,CASSWSGGAEAFF
TRBV10-3,TRBJ2-3,CAIRRQGADTQYF
TRBV4-1,TRBJ1-6,CASSHRDTLNSPLHF
TRBV25-1,TRBJ2-5,CASSESEAGAGETQYF
TRBV7-2,TRBJ2-1,CASSLGGGREQFF
TRBV24-1,TRBJ2-3,CATSEFERTSSTDTQYF
TRBV18,TRBJ1-1,CASSRISDVVGTEAFF
TRBV6-2/TRBV6-3,TRBJ1-6,CASSYSGQGFSPLHF
TRBV7-9,TRBJ1-6,CASSSQGTNSPLHF
TRBV27,TRBJ1-5,CASSGTGGAHRNQPQHF
TRBV29-1,TRBJ2-5,CSAQGTAGETQYF
TRBV5-5,TRBJ1-5,CASSGWGSAQPQHF
TRBV5-6,TRBJ2-1,CASSLLAGASGNEQFF
TRBV10-3,TRBJ2-1,CAITERWGYEQFF
TRBV10-3,TRBJ2-1,CAISRGGGLAGDNEQFF
TRBV5-1,TRBJ2-5,CASSLDGTVTSETQYF
TRBV4-3,TRBJ2-1,CASSQDSGNEQFF
TRBV12-3/TRBV12-4,TRBJ2-1,CATTGRGSYNEQFF
TRBV12-3/TRBV12-4,TRBJ1-2,CASSLSGPGLYGYTF
TRBV5-1,TRBJ2-1,CASSSSSGDNEQFF
TRBV3-1,TRBJ2-1,CASSQVGGSGNEQFF
TRBV12-3/TRBV12-4,TRBJ1-2,CASSHPGGPNYGYTF
TRBV12-3/TRBV12-4,TRBJ2-1,CASSPISGSGRRNEQFF
TRBV12-3/TRBV12-4,TRBJ2-2,CASSFVLLSGELFF
TRBV7-2,TRBJ2-7,CASSLALAGGYEQYF
TRBV12-3/TRBV12-4,TRBJ1-1,CASPGLNTEAFF
TRBV14,TRBJ2-1,CASSQVRALYNEQFF
TRBV28,TRBJ2-6,CASSLSRTAVSGANVLTF
TRBV18,TRBJ2-5,CASSPAFQETQYF
TRBV6-1,TRBJ2-1,CASTRLAGGAEQFF
TRBV5-1,TRBJ1-2,CASSLAEGTVDYGYTF
TRBV20-1,TRBJ1-1,CSARTKGSMNTEAFF
TRBV20-1,TRBJ2-5,CSARDPRDETQYF
TRBV12-3/TRBV12-4,TRBJ2-1,CASREVHNEQFF
TRBV10-3,TRBJ2-6,CAISESRTRGTGANVLTF
TRBV5-1,TRBJ1-1,CASSRDRVDEAFF
TRBV29-1,TRBJ1-3,CSVTTWEPGNTIYF